This TCR beta chain derives from a study of glioma-infiltrating T cells. The study, taken as a whole, reports: Gliomas, especially low-grade, showed above-expected tissue-blood divergence; non-neoplastic patients showed below.

This clonotype was seen only once. Its antigen is unknown. This may be a read error, as it is one base from a much larger clone. There are 15 residues in the CDR3. V dropped 4 bases and J dropped 10; count of bases not matched to a gene: 14. Germline V CDR1 and CDR2: SGHNT, YYREEE (reference sequence). Amplification of TCR alpha and beta CDR3 regions from RNA used iRepertoire nested multiplex PCR. One-step reverse transcription and amplification started from approximately 100-400 ng of tissue mRNA or PBMC total RNA. TCRdb used MiXCR to reprocess the multiplex PCR reads, holding one entry per CDR3 protein. Seen here are 84,000 or so distinct CDR3 sequences, around a quarter observed once, and the top ten hold more than 6.5%.

Sequencing was done on a sample of glioma tissue, nonneoplastic brain tissue, or PBMCs (not recorded which). The TCR was taken from a human donor with low-grade glioma or glioblastoma, undergoing nonglioma brain surgery, or in good health (not recorded which). The chain carries TRBV5-4 and TRBJ1-1, with TRBD1 matching over 9 bases. Here the CDR3 DNA reads TGTGCCAGCAGCGCCTGCGCCGCGGGACAGGGTGGAGCTTTCTTT. Amino acids: CASSACAAGQGGAFF.